This T cell receptor beta chain was identified in a study of T cells in Graves' hyperthyroidism and ophthalmopathy. Study details: Peripheral blood collection took place at initial diagnosis, before any treatment.

Findings and limits, study-wide: Appearing also in blood were most of the thyroid clonotypes expanded above 0.001.

The CDR3 regions of TCR beta were amplified from RNA transcripts. TCR CDR3 regions were first amplified by RT-PCR with HTBI primers. TCRdb redid the calling of the multiplex PCR reads with MiXCR, one entry per CDR3 protein. The sample has roughly 750,000 distinct CDR3 sequences, approximately 16% seen once. In regard to this clonotype: Its antigen is currently unknown.

The germline V gene has CDR1 SGHDT and CDR2 YYEEEE. After removal of 3 bases from V and 1 base from J, the junction contained 11 bases not matched to a gene. The CDR3 extends over 17 amino acids. V usage is TRBV5-6 and J usage is TRBJ2-3; TRBD2 agrees at 7 bases. The source material was blood. This TCR was recovered from a man aged 18 to 29 with Graves' hyperthyroidism. In DNA form, the CDR3 reads TGTGCCAGCAGCTCCCGGGGGGTGCTGCGATGCACAGATACGCAGTATTTT. Amino acid sequence: CASSSRGVLRCTDTQYF.